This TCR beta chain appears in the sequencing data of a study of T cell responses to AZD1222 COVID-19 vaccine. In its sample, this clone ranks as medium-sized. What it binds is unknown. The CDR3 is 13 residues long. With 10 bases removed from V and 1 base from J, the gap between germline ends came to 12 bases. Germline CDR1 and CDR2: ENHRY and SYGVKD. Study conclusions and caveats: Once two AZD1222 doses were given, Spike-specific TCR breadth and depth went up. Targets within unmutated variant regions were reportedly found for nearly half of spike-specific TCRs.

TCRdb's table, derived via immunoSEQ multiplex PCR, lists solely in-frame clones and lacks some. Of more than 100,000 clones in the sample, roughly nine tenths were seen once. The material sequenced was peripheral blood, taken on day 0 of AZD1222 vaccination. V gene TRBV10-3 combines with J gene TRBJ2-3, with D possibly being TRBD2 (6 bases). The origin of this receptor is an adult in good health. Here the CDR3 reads CATGGGGTDTQYF. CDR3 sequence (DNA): TGTGCCACCGGCGGCGGGGGCACAGATACGCAGTATTTT.